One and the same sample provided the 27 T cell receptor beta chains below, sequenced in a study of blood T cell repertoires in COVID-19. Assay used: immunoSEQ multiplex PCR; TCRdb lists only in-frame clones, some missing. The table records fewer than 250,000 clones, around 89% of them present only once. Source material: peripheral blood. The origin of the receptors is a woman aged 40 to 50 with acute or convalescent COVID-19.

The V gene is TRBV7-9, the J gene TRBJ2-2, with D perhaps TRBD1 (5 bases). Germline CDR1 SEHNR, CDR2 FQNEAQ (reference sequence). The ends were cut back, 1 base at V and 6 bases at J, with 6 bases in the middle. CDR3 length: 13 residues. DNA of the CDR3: TGTGCCAGCAGCTTAGGGGGCTCCGGGGAGCTGTTTTTT. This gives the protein CASSLGGSGELFF.

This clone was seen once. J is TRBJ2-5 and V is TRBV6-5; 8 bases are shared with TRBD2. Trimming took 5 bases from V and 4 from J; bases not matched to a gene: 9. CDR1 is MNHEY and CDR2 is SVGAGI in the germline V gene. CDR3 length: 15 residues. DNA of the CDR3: TGTGCCAGCAGTCCCGGGACTAGAAAGCGAGAGACCCAGTACTTC. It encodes CASSPGTRKRETQYF.

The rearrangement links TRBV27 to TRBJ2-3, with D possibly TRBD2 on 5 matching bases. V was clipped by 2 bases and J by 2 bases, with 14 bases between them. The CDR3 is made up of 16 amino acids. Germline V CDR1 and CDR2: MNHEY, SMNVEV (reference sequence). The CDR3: CASSLRGNSFTDTQYF. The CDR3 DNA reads TGTGCCAGCAGTTTAAGAGGGAATTCGTTCACAGATACGCAGTATTTT.

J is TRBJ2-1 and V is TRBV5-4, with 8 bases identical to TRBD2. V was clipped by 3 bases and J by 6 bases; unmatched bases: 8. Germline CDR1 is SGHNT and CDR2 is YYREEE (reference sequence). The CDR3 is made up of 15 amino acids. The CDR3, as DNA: TGTGCCAGCAGCTCGGGGGGGCGGGTAATCAATGAGCAGTTCTTC. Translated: CASSSGGRVINEQFF.

CDR3 nucleotides: TGTGCCAGCAGTTTACCCCCCCCCGGGGTAGCGGGGGAGTACCAAGAGACCCAGTACTTC. This codes for CASSLPPPGVAGEYQETQYF. The chain links TRBV28 to TRBJ2-5; 9 bases align to TRBD2. The CDR3 is 20 amino acids. Trimming cost V 2 bases and J 0 bases; bases outside gene matches: 16. Germline V gene sequence: CDR1 MDHEN, CDR2 SYDVKM. The entire variable domain, with the rest obtained from reference TRBV28 and TRBJ2-5, is as follows: DVKVTQSSRYLVKRTGEKVFLECVQDMDHENMFWYRQDPGLGLRLIYFSYDVKMKEKGDIPEGYSVSREKKERFSLILESASTNQTSMYLCASSLPPPGVAGEYQETQYFGPGTRLLVL.

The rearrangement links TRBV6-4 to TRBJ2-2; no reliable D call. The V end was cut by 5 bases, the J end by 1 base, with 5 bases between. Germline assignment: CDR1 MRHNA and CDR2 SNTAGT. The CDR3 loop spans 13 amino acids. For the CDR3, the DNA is TGTGCCAGCAGTACAGTGAACACCGGGGAGCTGTTTTTT. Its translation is CASSTVNTGELFF.

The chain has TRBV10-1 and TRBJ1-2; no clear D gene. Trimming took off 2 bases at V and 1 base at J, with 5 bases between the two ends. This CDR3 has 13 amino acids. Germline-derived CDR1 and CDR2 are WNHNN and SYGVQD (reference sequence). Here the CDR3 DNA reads TGCGCCAGCAGTGAGCACAGTAACTATGGCTACACCTTC. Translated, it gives CASSEHSNYGYTF.

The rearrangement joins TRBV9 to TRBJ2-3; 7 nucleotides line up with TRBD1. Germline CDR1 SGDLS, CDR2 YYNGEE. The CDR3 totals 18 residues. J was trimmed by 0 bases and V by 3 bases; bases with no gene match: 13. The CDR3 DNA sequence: TGTGCCAGCAGCGCACGGGACAGCCCAAGTCCTAGCACAGATACGCAGTATTTT. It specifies CASSARDSPSPSTDTQYF.

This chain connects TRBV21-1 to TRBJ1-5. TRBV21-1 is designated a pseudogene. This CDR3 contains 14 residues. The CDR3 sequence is CASSRGGEIQPQHF. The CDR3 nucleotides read TGTGCCAGCAGCCGAGGAGGGGAAATTCAGCCCCAGCATTTT.

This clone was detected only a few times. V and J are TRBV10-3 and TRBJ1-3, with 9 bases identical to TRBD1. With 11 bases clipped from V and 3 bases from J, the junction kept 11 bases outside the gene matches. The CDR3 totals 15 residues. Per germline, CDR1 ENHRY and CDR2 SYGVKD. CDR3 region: CAAGGTGKYGNTIYF. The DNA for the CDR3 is TGTGCCGCCGGGGGGACAGGGAAATATGGAAACACCATATATTTT.

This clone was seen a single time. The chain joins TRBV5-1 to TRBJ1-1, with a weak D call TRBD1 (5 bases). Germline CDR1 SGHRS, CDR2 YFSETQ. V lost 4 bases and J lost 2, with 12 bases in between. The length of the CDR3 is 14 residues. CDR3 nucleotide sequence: TGCGCCAGCAGCCCGCCGACAGCCAACACTGAAGCTTTCTTT. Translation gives CASSPPTANTEAFF.

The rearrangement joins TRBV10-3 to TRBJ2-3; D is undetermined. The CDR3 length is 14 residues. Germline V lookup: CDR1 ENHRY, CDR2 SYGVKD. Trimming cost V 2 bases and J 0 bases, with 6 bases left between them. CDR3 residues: CAISEAVSTDTQYF. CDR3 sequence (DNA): TGTGCCATCAGTGAGGCAGTAAGCACAGATACGCAGTATTTT.

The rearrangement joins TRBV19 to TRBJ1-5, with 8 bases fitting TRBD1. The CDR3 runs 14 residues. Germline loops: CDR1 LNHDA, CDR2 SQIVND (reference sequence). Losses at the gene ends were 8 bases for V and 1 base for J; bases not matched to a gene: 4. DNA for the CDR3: TGTGCCAGTCGAGACAGGGGCAGCAATCAGCCCCAGCATTTT. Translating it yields CASRDRGSNQPQHF.

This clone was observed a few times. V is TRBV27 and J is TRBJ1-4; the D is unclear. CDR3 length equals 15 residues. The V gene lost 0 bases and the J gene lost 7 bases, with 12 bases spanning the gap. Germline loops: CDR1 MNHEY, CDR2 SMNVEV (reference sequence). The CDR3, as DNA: TGTGCCAGCAGTTTATCTCCCGGGGTTGGTGAAAAACTGTTTTTT. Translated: CASSLSPGVGEKLFF.

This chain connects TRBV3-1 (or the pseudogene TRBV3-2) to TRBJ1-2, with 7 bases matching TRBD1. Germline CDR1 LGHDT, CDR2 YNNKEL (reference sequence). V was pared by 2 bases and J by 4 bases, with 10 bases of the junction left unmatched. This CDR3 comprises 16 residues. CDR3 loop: CASSQQVGGGRYGYTF. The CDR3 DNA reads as TGTGCCAGCAGCCAACAGGTCGGAGGGGGCCGCTATGGCTACACCTTC.

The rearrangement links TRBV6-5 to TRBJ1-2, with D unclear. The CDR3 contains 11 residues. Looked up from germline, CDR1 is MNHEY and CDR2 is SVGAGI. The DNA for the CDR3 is TGTGCGGTGGCCGCTGTCGATGGCTACACCTTC. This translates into CAVAAVDGYTF.

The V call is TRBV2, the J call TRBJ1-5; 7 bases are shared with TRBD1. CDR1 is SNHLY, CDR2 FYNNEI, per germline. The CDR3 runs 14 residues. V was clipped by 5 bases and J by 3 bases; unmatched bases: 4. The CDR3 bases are TGTGCCAGCAGTAAAGGACAGGTCAATCAGCCCCAGCATTTT. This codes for CASSKGQVNQPQHF.

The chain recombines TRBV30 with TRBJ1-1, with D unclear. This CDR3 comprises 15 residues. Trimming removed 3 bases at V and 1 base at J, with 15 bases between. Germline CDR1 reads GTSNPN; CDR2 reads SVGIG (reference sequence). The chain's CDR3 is CAWSPLPTKNTEAFF. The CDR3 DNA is TGTGCCTGGAGCCCTCTCCCGACAAAGAACACTGAAGCTTTCTTT.

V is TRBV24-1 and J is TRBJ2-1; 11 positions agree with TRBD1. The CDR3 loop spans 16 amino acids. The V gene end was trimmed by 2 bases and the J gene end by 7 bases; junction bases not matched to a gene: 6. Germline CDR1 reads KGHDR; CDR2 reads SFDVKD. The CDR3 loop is CATSDSGQGARNEQFF. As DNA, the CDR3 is TGTGCCACCAGTGATTCCGGACAGGGGGCTAGGAATGAGCAGTTCTTC.

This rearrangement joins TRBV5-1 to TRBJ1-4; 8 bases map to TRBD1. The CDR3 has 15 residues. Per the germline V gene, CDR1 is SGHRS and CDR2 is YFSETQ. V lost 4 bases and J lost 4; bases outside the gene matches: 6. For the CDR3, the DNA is TGCGCCAGCAGCGCCGCGACAGGGGTTAATGAAAAACTGTTTTTT. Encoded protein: CASSAATGVNEKLFF.

Here the CDR3 DNA reads TGTGCCAGCACCGGGACTGAGGGCGGGGAGCTGTTTTTT. Translated: CASTGTEGGELFF. The J gene is TRBJ2-2, the V gene TRBV19; perhaps TRBD2 as D (6 bases). The V and J ends lost 9 bases and 7 bases respectively, with 15 bases between them. The CDR3 length is 13 residues. Germline-derived CDR1 and CDR2 are LNHDA and SQIVND (reference sequence).

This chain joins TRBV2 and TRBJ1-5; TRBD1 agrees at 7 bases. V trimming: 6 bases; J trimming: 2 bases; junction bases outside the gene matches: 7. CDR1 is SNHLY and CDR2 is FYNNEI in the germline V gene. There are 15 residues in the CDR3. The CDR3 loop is CASSIRGAGNQPQHF. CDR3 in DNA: TGTGCCAGCAGCATCAGGGGGGCGGGCAATCAGCCCCAGCATTTT. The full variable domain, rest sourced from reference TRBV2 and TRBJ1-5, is EPEVTQTPSHQVTQMGQEVILRCVPISNHLYFYWYRQILGQKVEFLVSFYNNEISEKSEIFDDQFSVERPDGSNFTLKIRSTKLEDSAMYFCASSIRGAGNQPQHFGDGTRLSIL.

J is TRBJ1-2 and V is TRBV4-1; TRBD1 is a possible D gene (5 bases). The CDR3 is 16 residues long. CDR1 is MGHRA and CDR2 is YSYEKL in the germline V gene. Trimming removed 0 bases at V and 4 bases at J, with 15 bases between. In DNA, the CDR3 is TGCGCCAGCAGCCAAGAAGGGGTTATACCCCCCTATGGCTACACCTTC. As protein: CASSQEGVIPPYGYTF.

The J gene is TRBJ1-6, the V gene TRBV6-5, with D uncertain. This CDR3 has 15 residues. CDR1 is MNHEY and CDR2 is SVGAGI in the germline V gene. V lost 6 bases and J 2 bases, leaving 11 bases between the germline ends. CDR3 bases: TGTGCCAGCAGAGAGGGCTCACCCTATAATTCACCCCTCCACTTT. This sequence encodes CASREGSPYNSPLHF.

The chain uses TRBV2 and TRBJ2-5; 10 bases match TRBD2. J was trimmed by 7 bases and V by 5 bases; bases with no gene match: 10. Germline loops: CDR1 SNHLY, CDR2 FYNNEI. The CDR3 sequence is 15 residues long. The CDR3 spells CASSPPLAGVPTQYF. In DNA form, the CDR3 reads TGTGCCAGCAGTCCCCCCCTAGCGGGGGTGCCGACCCAGTACTTC.

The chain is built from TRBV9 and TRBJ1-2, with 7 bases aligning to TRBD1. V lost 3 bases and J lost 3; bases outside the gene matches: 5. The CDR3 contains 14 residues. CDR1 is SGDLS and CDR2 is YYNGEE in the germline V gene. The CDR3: CASSADRPDYGYTF. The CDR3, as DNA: TGTGCCAGCAGCGCGGACAGGCCGGACTATGGCTACACCTTC. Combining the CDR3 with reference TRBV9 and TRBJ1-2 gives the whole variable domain DSGVTQTPKHLITATGQRVTLRCSPRSGDLSVYWYQQSLDQGLQFLIQYYNGEERAKGNILERFSAQQFPDLHSELNLSSLELGDSALYFCASSADRPDYGYTFGSGTRLTVV.

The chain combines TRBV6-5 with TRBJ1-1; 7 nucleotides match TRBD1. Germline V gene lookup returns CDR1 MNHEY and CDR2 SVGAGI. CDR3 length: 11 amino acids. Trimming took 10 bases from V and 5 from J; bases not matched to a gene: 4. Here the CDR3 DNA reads TGTGCCATAAACAGGGGTACTGAAGCTTTCTTT. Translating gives CAINRGTEAFF.